The 26 T cell receptor beta chains below were found in one sample sequenced in a study of Graves' ophthalmopathy and Graves' hyperthyroidism. Amplification targeted the TCR beta CDR3 regions, with RNA transcripts as the source material. Scientists carried out first-round RT-PCR using HTBI primers and then a second-round multiplex PCR. TCRdb re-derived calls from the multiplex PCR reads in MiXCR, one entry per CDR3 protein. This sample has approximately 330,000 distinct CDR3 sequences, with under 20% found just once. The sample consisted of peripheral blood. The source is an adult man with Graves' ophthalmopathy.

This clonotype was seen repeatedly, ten times or more. This sequence joins TRBV19 and TRBJ1-6, with 7 bases lining up with TRBD1. J lost 7 bases, V lost 3 bases, and 6 bases had no gene match. This CDR3 contains 15 residues. Germline V gene data show CDR1 as LNHDA and CDR2 as SQIVND (reference sequence). CDR3 amino acids: CASSIGDRVNSPLHF. CDR3 DNA: TGTGCCAGTAGTATTGGCGACAGGGTCAATTCACCCCTCCACTTT.

This clonotype was seen many times. The rearrangement uses TRBV12-3 or TRBV12-4 and TRBJ1-1, with a tentative D call TRBD1 (5 bases). V shed 5 bases and J shed 1 base, with 11 bases lying between them. The CDR3 is 14 amino acids. The CDR3 protein is CASSTGGRNTEAFF. CDR3 coding DNA: TGTGCCAGCAGTACTGGGGGACGGAACACTGAAGCTTTCTTT.

Ten or more counts support this clonotype. The rearrangement links TRBV6-2 or TRBV6-3 to TRBJ2-5; D remains unclear. There are 14 residues in the CDR3. With 2 bases removed from V and 3 bases from J, the gap between germline ends came to 10 bases. CDR1 is MNHEY, CDR2 SVGEGT, per germline. The CDR3 loop is CASSYVLAEETQYF. CDR3 nucleotide sequence: TGTGCCAGCAGTTACGTTTTGGCTGAAGAGACCCAGTACTTC.

This clonotype was detected a few times. This chain joins TRBV18 and TRBJ2-7; 7 bases line up with TRBD2. Germline V gives CDR1 KGHSH, CDR2 LQKENI. Losses at the gene ends were 2 bases for V and 5 bases for J; bases not matched to a gene: 6. This CDR3 is 14 amino acids long. Here the CDR3 reads CASSPVGGGDEQYF. CDR3 sequence (DNA): TGTGCCAGCTCACCAGTTGGGGGAGGGGACGAGCAGTACTTC.

There are many counts of this clonotype. The V call is TRBV29-1, the J call TRBJ2-3; D not resolved. The CDR3 has 13 residues. CDR1 is SQVTM and CDR2 is ANQGSEA in the germline V gene. The V and J ends lost 7 bases and 4 bases respectively, with 15 bases between them. The CDR3 is CSARGGLADTQYF. CDR3 nucleotide sequence: TGCAGCGCCCGTGGTGGGTTGGCAGATACGCAGTATTTT.

This clonotype was found many times. The gene calls are TRBV6-5 and TRBJ2-7; 7 bases match TRBD1. CDR3 length: 15 residues. The junction had 11 bases not matched to a gene; V was cut back by 2 bases and J by 7 bases. In germline, CDR1 is MNHEY, CDR2 SVGAGI. The CDR3 bases are TGTGCCAGCAGTTACGGGGGACAGTCTTTTGGGGAGCAGTACTTC. Residues: CASSYGGQSFGEQYF.

This clonotype appeared many times. V gene TRBV29-1 combines with J gene TRBJ1-2; unclear D gene. Germline CDR1 is SQVTM and CDR2 is ANQGSEA. The ends were cut back, 4 bases at V and 0 bases at J, with 15 bases in the middle. The CDR3 runs to 15 residues. The CDR3 DNA follows: TGCAGCGTTGGCCCGGAGGAAGGGTCTAACTATGGCTACACCTTC. Translating it yields CSVGPEEGSNYGYTF.

This clonotype was found many times. The rearrangement joins TRBV7-2 to TRBJ2-5; TRBD2 agrees at 11 bases. The CDR3 has 15 amino acids. Trimming removed 6 bases from V and 2 bases from J; junction bases left unmatched: 5. Germline values: CDR1 SGHTA, CDR2 FQGNSA. The CDR3 sequence: CASSSRLAGQETQYF. The CDR3 region has the DNA TGTGCCAGCAGTTCCAGACTAGCGGGACAAGAGACCCAGTACTTC.

This clonotype was seen at least ten times. J is TRBJ2-4 and V is TRBV20-1; D gene ambiguous. Trimming cost V 0 bases and J 7 bases, with 19 bases left between them. From germline, CDR1 is DFQATT and CDR2 SNEGSKA (reference sequence). CDR3 length: 16 residues. CDR3: CSARDLASGLLNIQYF. The CDR3 DNA follows: TGCAGTGCTAGAGATTTGGCGTCCGGGTTATTGAACATTCAGTACTTC.

The chain uses TRBV6-5 and TRBJ1-2; D is unclear. The CDR3 extends over 15 amino acids. From germline, CDR1 is MNHEY and CDR2 SVGAGI. V gave up 2 bases and J gave up 2 bases, with 12 bases separating them. The CDR3 DNA reads as TGTGCCAGCAGTTACGCACCAAGCAGAAACTATGGCTACACCTTC. Amino acids: CASSYAPSRNYGYTF.

In its sample, this clonotype was seen many times. The chain has TRBV27 and TRBJ2-7; D tentatively reads TRBD1 or TRBD2 (5 bases each). V lost 7 bases and J 3 bases, leaving 13 bases between the germline ends. The CDR3 is 13 residues long. Germline loops: CDR1 MNHEY, CDR2 SMNVEV (reference sequence). The CDR3 DNA is TGTGCCAGCACTAGCAGGGTAGGCTACGAGCAGTACTTC. It specifies CASTSRVGYEQYF.

Many counts were recorded for this clonotype. The chain uses TRBV20-1 and TRBJ1-1; D uncertain. Germline-derived CDR1 and CDR2 are DFQATT and SNEGSKA (reference sequence). The CDR3 runs 11 residues. V was cut by 5 bases and J by 1 base, with 5 bases left in between. The CDR3 sequence is CSAPGNTEAFF. CDR3 coding DNA: TGCAGTGCTCCGGGGAACACTGAAGCTTTCTTT.

This clonotype was observed many times. This CDR3 reads CASSLAAGDHGYTF. CDR3 nucleotide sequence: TGTGCCAGCAGTTTAGCGGCAGGGGACCATGGCTACACCTTC. The rearrangement uses TRBV12-3 or TRBV12-4 and TRBJ1-2; the D gene is possibly TRBD1 (6 bases). This CDR3 has 14 amino acids. Trimming took 0 bases from V and 6 from J, leaving 11 bases between them.

Comment on this clonotype: The junction differs from germline at one of its ends, possibly a read error. V is TRBV6-1 and J is TRBJ1-3; D uncertain. The germline gives CDR1 MNHNS, CDR2 SASEGT. The length of the CDR3 is 14 residues. CDR3 residues: CASTLVISGNTISF. The CDR3 DNA reads as TGTGCCAGCACCCTGGTCATCTCTGGAAACACCATATCTTTT.

This clonotype appeared many times. The chain employs TRBV18 and TRBJ2-2; 7 bases map to TRBD1. This CDR3 region has 14 residues. Germline loops: CDR1 KGHSH, CDR2 LQKENI. V lost 3 bases to trimming and J lost 5 bases; unmatched junction nucleotides: 3. This CDR3 reads CASSPTGWTGELFF. Here the CDR3 DNA reads TGTGCCAGCTCACCGACAGGGTGGACCGGGGAGCTGTTTTTT. Together with reference TRBV18 and TRBJ2-2, the CDR3 gives the full variable domain: NAGVMQNPRHLVRRRGQEARLRCSPMKGHSHVYWYRQLPEEGLKFMVYLQKENIIDESGMPKERFSAEFPKEGPSILRIQQVVRGDSAAYFCASSPTGWTGELFFGEGSRLTVL.

In its sample, this clonotype was seen many times. This chain joins TRBV28 and TRBJ2-7; perhaps D is TRBD1 or TRBD2 (5 bases each). This CDR3 comprises 15 residues. V lost 6 bases and J lost 2, with 17 bases in between. Looked up from germline, CDR1 is MDHEN and CDR2 is SYDVKM. The CDR3 loop is CASSGSGARTYEQYF. The DNA of the CDR3 is TGTGCCAGCAGCGGATCCGGGGCCCGAACCTACGAGCAGTACTTC.

Ten or more counts support this clonotype. The V and J genes are TRBV10-3 and TRBJ2-5; 7 nucleotides match TRBD1. Looked up from germline, CDR1 is ENHRY and CDR2 is SYGVKD. Trimming cost V 0 bases and J 5 bases; bases outside gene matches: 9. The CDR3 sequence is 16 residues long. CDR3 sequence: CAISESETGIVETQYF. CDR3 nucleotide sequence: TGTGCCATCAGTGAGTCCGAGACAGGGATTGTGGAGACCCAGTACTTC.

This clonotype came up many times. The chain employs TRBV5-1 and TRBJ1-1, with D unclear. The length of the CDR3 is 15 residues. Trimming took off 1 base at V and 6 bases at J, with 16 bases between the two ends. The V gene's germline CDR1 is SGHRS and CDR2 YFSETQ. DNA for the CDR3: TGCGCCAGCAGCTTGTTACCTCTTCCCGAGGCTGAAGCTTTCTTT. Residues: CASSLLPLPEAEAFF. Full variable domain (remainder filled in from reference TRBV5-1 and TRBJ1-1): KAGVTQTPRYLIKTRGQQVTLSCSPISGHRSVSWYQQTPGQGLQFLFEYFSETQRNKGNFPGRFSGRQFSNSRSEMNVSTLELGDSALYLCASSLLPLPEAEAFFGQGTRLTVV.

V is TRBV28 and J is TRBJ1-6; D is perhaps TRBD1 (5 bases). This CDR3 region has 13 residues. Per germline, CDR1 MDHEN and CDR2 SYDVKM. The germline V and J ends were trimmed by 6 bases and 8 bases, with 11 bases remaining between them. In nucleotides, the CDR3 is TGTGCCAGCAGGGTCCTCAGGGATTCACCCCTCCACTTT. Translation: CASRVLRDSPLHF. The full variable domain, with the rest looked up from reference TRBV28 and TRBJ1-6, is DVKVTQSSRYLVKRTGEKVFLECVQDMDHENMFWYRQDPGLGLRLIYFSYDVKMKEKGDIPEGYSVSREKKERFSLILESASTNQTSMYLCASRVLRDSPLHFGNGTRLTVT.

This clonotype has at least ten counts. This chain links TRBV9 with TRBJ1-2, with D possibly TRBD1 on 6 matching bases. The CDR3 consists of 14 residues. The V gene's germline CDR1 is SGDLS and CDR2 YYNGEE. Trimming stripped 4 bases from V and 2 bases from J, with 12 bases between. This chain's CDR3 is CASSPNTGNYGYTF. The CDR3 DNA follows: TGTGCCAGCAGCCCTAACACAGGGAACTATGGCTACACCTTC.

There are many counts of this clonotype. The chain combines TRBV7-3 with TRBJ2-5; TRBD1 matches 10 bases. V gave up 4 bases and J gave up 3 bases; unmatched junction bases: 2. Germline loops: CDR1 SGHTA, CDR2 FQGTGA. This CDR3 is 14 amino acids long. The DNA for the CDR3 is TGTGCCAGCAGCTCGACAGGGGGCAAAGAGACCCAGTACTTC. Amino acids: CASSSTGGKETQYF. The full variable domain, its missing parts supplied by reference TRBV7-3 and TRBJ2-5, is GAGVSQTPSNKVTEKGKYVELRCDPISGHTALYWYRQSLGQGPEFLIYFQGTGAADDSGLPNDRFFAVRPEGSVSTLKIQRTERGDSAVYLCASSSTGGKETQYFGPGTRLLVL.

With regard to this clonotype: Compared with germline, one end of the junction differs, possibly owing to a read error. The chain couples TRBV12-3 or TRBV12-4 to TRBJ1-1, with TRBD1 as a possible D gene (5 bases). CDR3 length: 15 residues. CDR3 coding DNA: TGTGCCAGCAGTCTAGCAGGTGGCAGGGCCGCTGAAGCTTTCTTT. Protein: CASSLAGGRAAEAFF.

This clonotype has a count of ten or more. V and J are TRBV2 and TRBJ2-5, with unresolved D. Germline values: CDR1 SNHLY, CDR2 FYNNEI. V shed 2 bases and J shed 4 bases, with 11 bases lying between them. This CDR3 has 14 residues. CDR3 DNA: TGTGCCAGCAGTGAATCGGAATTTAGAGAGACCCAGTACTTC. Translation: CASSESEFRETQYF.

This clonotype appeared many times. V and J are TRBV28 and TRBJ2-6; the D is unclear. This CDR3 contains 13 residues. Germline values: CDR1 MDHEN, CDR2 SYDVKM. V was trimmed by 5 bases and J by 0 bases, leaving 2 bases between them. CDR3 nucleotides: TGTGCCAGCAGTGGCTCTGGGGCCAACGTCCTGACTTTC. Translated, it gives CASSGSGANVLTF.

This clonotype was picked up many times. The chain recombines TRBV11-2 with TRBJ2-7, with 9 bases aligning to TRBD1. The CDR3 totals 15 residues. V was clipped by 4 bases and J by 3 bases; unmatched bases: 7. Germline V lookup: CDR1 SGHAT, CDR2 FQNNGV. The CDR3 region has the DNA TGTGCCAGCAGCTACGCGATGGGACAGGGCTACGAGCAGTACTTC. It encodes CASSYAMGQGYEQYF.

This clonotype was observed a handful of times. Possible read error: a much larger clone is one base away. The CDR3 loop reads CASSLDRGSGAFF. CDR3 coding DNA: TGTGCCAGCAGTTTAGATCGGGGATCTGGAGCTTTCTTT. The chain is built from TRBV27 and TRBJ1-1; D not certain. Germline V CDR1 and CDR2: MNHEY, SMNVEV (reference sequence). Between the trimmed V and J ends, which lost 2 bases and 10 bases, there was a span of 14 bases. The CDR3 runs to 13 residues.